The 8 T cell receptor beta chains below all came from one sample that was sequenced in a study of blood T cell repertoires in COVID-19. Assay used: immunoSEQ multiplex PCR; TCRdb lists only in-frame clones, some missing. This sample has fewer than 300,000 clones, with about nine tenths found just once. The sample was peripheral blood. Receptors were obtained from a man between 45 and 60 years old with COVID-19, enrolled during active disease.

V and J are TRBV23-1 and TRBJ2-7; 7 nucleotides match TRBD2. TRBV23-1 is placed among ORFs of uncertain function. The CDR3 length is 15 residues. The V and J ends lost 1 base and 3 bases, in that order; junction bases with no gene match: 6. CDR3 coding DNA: TGCGCCAGCAGTCAATGGGGCGGGGGTGGCTACGAGCAGTACTTC. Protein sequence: CASSQWGGGGYEQYF.

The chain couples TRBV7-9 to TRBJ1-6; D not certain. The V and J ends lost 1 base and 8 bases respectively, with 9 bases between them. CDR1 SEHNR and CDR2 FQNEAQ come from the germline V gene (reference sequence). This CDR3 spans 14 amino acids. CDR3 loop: CASSLVLGDSPLHF. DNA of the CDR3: TGTGCCAGCAGCTTAGTTCTGGGCGATTCACCCCTCCACTTT.

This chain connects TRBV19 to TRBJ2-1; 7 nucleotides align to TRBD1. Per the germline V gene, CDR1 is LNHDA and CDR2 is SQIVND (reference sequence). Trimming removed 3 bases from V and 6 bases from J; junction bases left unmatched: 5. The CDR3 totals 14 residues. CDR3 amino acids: CASSMDRWSNEQFF. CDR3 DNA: TGTGCCAGTAGTATGGACAGGTGGAGCAATGAGCAGTTCTTC.

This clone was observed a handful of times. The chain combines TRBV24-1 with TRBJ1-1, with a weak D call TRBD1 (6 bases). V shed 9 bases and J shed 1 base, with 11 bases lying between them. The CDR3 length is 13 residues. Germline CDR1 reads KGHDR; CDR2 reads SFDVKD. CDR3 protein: CATRPGQNTEAFF. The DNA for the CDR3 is TGTGCCACCCGACCGGGACAGAACACTGAAGCTTTCTTT.

The CDR3 region has the DNA TGTGCCAGCAGCCGGAACCGGGACAGGGTCCACGAGCAGTACTTC. The encoded protein is CASSRNRDRVHEQYF. The chain joins TRBV3-1 (or the pseudogene TRBV3-2) to TRBJ2-7; 9 bases are shared with TRBD1. Germline V gene sequence: CDR1 LGHDT, CDR2 YNNKEL (reference sequence). This CDR3 region has 15 residues. The junction had 9 bases not matched to a gene; V was cut back by 4 bases and J by 5 bases.

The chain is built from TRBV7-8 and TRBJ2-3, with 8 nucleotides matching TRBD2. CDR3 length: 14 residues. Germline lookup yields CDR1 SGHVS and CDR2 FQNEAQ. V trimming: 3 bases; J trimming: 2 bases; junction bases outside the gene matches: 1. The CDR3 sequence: CASSFGGVTDTQYF. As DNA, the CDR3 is TGTGCCAGCAGCTTCGGGGGGGTCACAGATACGCAGTATTTT.

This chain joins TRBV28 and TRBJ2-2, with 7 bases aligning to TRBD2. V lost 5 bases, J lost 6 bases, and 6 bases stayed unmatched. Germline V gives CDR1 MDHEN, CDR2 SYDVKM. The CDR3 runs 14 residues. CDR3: CASSRLAGPGELFF. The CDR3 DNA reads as TGTGCCAGCAGTCGACTAGCAGGGCCCGGGGAGCTGTTTTTT.

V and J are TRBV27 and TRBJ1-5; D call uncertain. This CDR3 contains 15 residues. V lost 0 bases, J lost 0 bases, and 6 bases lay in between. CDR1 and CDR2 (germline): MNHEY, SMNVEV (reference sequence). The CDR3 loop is CASSLSTYSNQPQHF. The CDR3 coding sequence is TGTGCCAGCAGTTTATCCACATATAGCAATCAGCCCCAGCATTTT.